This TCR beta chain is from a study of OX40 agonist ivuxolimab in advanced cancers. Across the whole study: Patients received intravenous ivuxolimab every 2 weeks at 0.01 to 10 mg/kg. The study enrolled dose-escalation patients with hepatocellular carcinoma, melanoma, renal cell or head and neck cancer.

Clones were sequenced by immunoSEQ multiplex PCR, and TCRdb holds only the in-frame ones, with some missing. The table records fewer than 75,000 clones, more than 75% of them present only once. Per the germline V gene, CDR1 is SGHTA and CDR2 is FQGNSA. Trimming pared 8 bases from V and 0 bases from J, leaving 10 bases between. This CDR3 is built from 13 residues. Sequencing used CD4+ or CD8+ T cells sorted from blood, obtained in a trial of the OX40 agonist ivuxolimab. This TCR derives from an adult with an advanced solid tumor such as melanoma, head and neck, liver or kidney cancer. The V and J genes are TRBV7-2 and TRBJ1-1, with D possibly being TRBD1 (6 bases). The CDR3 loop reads CASGGQMNTEAFF. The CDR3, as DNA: TGTGCCAGCGGAGGACAGATGAACACTGAAGCTTTCTTT.